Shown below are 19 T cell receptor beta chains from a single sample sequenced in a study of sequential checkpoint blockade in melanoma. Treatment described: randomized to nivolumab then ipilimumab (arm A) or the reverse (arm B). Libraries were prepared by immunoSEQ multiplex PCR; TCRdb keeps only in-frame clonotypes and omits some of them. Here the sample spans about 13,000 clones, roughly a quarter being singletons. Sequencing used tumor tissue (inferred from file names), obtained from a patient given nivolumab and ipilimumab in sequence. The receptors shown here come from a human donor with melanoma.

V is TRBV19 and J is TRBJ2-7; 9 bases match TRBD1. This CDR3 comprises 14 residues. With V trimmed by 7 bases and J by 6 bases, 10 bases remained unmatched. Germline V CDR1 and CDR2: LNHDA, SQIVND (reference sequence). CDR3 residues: CASNQGQGSSEQYF. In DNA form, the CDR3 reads TGTGCCAGTAATCAGGGACAGGGTTCCAGCGAGCAGTACTTC.

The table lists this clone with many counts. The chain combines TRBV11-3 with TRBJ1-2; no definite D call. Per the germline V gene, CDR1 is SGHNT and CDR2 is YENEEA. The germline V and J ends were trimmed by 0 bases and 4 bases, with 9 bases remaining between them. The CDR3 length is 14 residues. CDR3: CASSLDRSGYGYTF. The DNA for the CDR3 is TGTGCCAGCAGCTTAGACAGATCGGGCTATGGCTACACCTTC.

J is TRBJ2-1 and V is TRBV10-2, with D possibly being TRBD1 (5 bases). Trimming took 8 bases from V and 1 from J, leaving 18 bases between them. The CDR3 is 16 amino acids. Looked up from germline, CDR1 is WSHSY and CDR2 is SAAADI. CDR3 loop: CASYNGLKGSYNEQFF. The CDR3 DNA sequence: TGCGCCAGCTATAATGGTCTGAAGGGGTCCTACAATGAGCAGTTCTTC.

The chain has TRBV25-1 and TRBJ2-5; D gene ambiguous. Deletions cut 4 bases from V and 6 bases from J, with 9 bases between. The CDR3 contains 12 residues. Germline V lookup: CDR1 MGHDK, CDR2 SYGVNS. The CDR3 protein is CASSGTVKTQYF. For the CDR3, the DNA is TGTGCCAGCAGTGGGACGGTGAAGACCCAGTACTTC. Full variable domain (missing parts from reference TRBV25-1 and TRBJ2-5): EADIYQTPRYLVIGTGKKITLECSQTMGHDKMYWYQQDPGMELHLIHYSYGVNSTEKGDLSSESTVSRIRTEHFPLTLESARPSHTSQYLCASSGTVKTQYFGPGTRLLVL.

CDR3 bases: TGTGCCAGCAGCTTAGGTCCCCCCACAGATACGCAGTATTTT. Its translation: CASSLGPPTDTQYF. V is TRBV11-3 and J is TRBJ2-3; D unresolved. V was trimmed by 1 base and J by 2 bases, leaving 7 bases between them. CDR1 and CDR2 (germline): SGHNT, YENEEA. The CDR3 length is 14 residues.

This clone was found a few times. The CDR3 DNA is TGTGCCAGCAGCCCACAAGCCTTGACAGGGGGGAACACTGAAGCTTTCTTT. This gives the protein CASSPQALTGGNTEAFF. The chain employs TRBV11-3 and TRBJ1-1; 9 bases map to TRBD1. V lost 5 bases to trimming and J lost 1 base; unmatched junction nucleotides: 11. The CDR3 runs 17 residues. Germline CDR1 reads SGHNT; CDR2 reads YENEEA.

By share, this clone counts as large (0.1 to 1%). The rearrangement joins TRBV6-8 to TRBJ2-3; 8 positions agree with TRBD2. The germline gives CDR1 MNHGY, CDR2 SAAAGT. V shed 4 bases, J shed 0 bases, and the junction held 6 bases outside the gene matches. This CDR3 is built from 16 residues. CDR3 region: CASSSPAGASTDTQYF. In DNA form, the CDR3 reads TGTGCCAGCAGTTCTCCAGCGGGAGCCAGCACAGATACGCAGTATTTT.

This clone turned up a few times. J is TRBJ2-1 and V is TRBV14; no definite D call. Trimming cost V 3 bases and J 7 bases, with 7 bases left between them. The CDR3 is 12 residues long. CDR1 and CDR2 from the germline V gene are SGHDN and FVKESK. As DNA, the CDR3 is TGTGCCAGCAGCCACCTCGGGAATGAGCAGTTCTTC. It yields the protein CASSHLGNEQFF. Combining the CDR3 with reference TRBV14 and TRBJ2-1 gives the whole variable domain EAGVTQFPSHSVIEKGQTVTLRCDPISGHDNLYWYRRVMGKEIKFLLHFVKESKQDESGMPNNRFLAERTGGTYSTLKVQPAELEDSGVYFCASSHLGNEQFFGPGTRLTVL.

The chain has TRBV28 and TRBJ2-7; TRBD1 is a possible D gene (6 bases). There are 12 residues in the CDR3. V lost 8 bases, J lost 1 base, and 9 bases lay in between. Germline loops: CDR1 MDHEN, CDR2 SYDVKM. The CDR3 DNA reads TGTGCCAGCGGTACAGGGTCCTACGAGCAGTACTTC. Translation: CASGTGSYEQYF.

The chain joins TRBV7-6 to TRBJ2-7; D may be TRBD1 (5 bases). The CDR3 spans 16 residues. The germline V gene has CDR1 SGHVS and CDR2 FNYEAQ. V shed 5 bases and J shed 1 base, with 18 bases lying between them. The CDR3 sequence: CASSRLDSTSSYEQYF. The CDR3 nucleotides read TGTGCCAGCAGCCGACTCGACAGCACCTCTTCCTACGAGCAGTACTTC.

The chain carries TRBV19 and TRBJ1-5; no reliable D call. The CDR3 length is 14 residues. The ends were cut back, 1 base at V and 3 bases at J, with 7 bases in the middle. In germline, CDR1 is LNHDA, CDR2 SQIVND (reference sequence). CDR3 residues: CASSIGVFNQPQHF. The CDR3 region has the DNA TGTGCCAGTAGTATAGGAGTTTTCAATCAGCCCCAGCATTTT.

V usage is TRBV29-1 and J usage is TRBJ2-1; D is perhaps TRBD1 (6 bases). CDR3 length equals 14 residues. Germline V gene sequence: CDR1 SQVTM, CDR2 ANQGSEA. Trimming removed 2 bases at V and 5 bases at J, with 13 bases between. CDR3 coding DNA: TGCAGCGTTGAAAGAGGGGGAACGGACAATGAGCAGTTCTTC. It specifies CSVERGGTDNEQFF.

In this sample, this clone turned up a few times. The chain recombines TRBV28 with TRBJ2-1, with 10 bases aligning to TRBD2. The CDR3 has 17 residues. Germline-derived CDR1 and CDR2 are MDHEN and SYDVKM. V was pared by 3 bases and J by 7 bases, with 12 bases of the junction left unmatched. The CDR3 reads CASSFPAGLALINEQFF. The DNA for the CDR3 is TGTGCCAGCAGTTTCCCGGCGGGACTAGCGTTGATTAATGAGCAGTTCTTC. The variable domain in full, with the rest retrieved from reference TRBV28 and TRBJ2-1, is DVKVTQSSRYLVKRTGEKVFLECVQDMDHENMFWYRQDPGLGLRLIYFSYDVKMKEKGDIPEGYSVSREKKERFSLILESASTNQTSMYLCASSFPAGLALINEQFFGPGTRLTVL.

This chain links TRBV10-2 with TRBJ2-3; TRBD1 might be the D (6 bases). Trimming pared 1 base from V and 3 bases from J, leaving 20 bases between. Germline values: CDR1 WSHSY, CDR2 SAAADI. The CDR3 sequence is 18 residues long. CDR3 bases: TGCGCCAGCAGTGAGTGGCAGGGGTCGGAGAGGTGGACAGATACGCAGTATTTT. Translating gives CASSEWQGSERWTDTQYF.

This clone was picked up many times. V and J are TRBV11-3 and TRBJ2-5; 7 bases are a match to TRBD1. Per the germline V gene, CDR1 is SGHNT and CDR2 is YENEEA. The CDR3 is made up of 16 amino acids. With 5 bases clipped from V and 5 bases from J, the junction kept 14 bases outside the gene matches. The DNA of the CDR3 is TGTGCCAGCAGCCCCCATGGGGTCAGGGGGACGGAGACCCAGTACTTC. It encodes CASSPHGVRGTETQYF.

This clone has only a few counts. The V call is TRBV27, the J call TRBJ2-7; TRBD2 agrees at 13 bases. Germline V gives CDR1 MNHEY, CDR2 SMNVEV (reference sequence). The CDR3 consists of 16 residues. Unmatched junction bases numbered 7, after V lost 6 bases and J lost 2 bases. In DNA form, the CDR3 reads TGTGCCAGCAGGCGGACTAGCGGGAGCTCCACCTACGAGCAGTACTTC. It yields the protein CASRRTSGSSTYEQYF.

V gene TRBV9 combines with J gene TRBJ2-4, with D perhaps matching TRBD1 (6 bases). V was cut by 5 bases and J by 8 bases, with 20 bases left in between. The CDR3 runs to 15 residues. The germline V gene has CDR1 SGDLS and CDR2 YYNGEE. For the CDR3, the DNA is TGTGCCAGCAGTGAGTCCGGGCAGGGGCGAGACATTCAGTACTTC. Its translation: CASSESGQGRDIQYF.

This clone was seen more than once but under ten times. The CDR3 DNA sequence: TGTGCCAGCAGTGATTTGACAGGGATCTCTGGAAACACCATATATTTT. Protein product: CASSDLTGISGNTIYF. The rearrangement links TRBV6-8 to TRBJ1-3; 7 bases are shared with TRBD1. CDR3 length: 16 amino acids. Germline V gene lookup returns CDR1 MNHGY and CDR2 SAAAGT. Trimming cost V 5 bases and J 0 bases; bases outside gene matches: 7.

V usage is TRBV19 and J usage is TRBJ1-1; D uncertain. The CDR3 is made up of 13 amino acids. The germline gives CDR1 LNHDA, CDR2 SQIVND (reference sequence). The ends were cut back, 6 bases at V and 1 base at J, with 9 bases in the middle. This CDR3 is CASRANGNTEAFF. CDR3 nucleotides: TGTGCCAGTAGGGCAAACGGGAACACTGAAGCTTTCTTT. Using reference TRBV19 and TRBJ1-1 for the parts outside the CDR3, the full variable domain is DGGITQSPKYLFRKEGQNVTLSCEQNLNHDAMYWYRQDPGQGLRLIYYSQIVNDFQKGDIAEGYSVSREKKESFPLTVTSAQKNPTAFYLCASRANGNTEAFFGQGTRLTVV.